The 22 T cell receptor beta chains below all came from one sample that was sequenced in a study of blood T cell repertoires in COVID-19. Sequenced by immunoSEQ multiplex PCR; TCRdb stores in-frame clones only, minus some. The repertoire holds roughly 410,000 clones, with 89% as singletons. The specimen sequenced was peripheral blood. Source of these receptors: a man aged 40-55 years with acute or convalescent COVID-19.

This clone was detected only a few times. The rearrangement links TRBV27 to TRBJ1-4; D uncertain. CDR3 length equals 15 residues. The V end lost 1 base, the J end lost 5 bases, and 11 bases lay between the germline ends. Germline V gene lookup returns CDR1 MNHEY and CDR2 SMNVEV (reference sequence). CDR3 in amino acids: CASSLLAGLNEKLFF. CDR3 coding DNA: TGTGCCAGCAGTTTATTGGCAGGCCTAAATGAAAAACTGTTTTTT.

This chain joins TRBV10-3 and TRBJ1-2; 11 nucleotides line up with TRBD1. The CDR3 contains 19 residues. V dropped 6 bases and J dropped 4; count of bases not matched to a gene: 19. CDR1 and CDR2 from the germline V gene are ENHRY and SYGVKD. The CDR3 here is CAISDFGRTGGEVAYGYTF. The CDR3 coding sequence is TGTGCCATCAGCGATTTCGGCAGGACAGGGGGCGAGGTAGCCTATGGCTACACCTTC.

The rearrangement joins TRBV2 to TRBJ2-1; 10 bases are a match to TRBD2. CDR3 length: 17 residues. V gave up 6 bases and J gave up 3 bases; unmatched junction bases: 11. The germline gives CDR1 SNHLY, CDR2 FYNNEI. The CDR3 region is CASRWTSGRGYYNEQFF. The CDR3 region has the DNA TGTGCCAGCAGATGGACTAGCGGAAGGGGTTACTACAATGAGCAGTTCTTC.

CDR3 sequence: CASSLDRGPNTGELFF. The DNA for the CDR3 is TGTGCCAGCAGCTTGGACAGGGGACCGAACACCGGGGAGCTGTTTTTT. The V gene is TRBV5-4, the J gene TRBJ2-2; 7 positions match TRBD1. Losses at the gene ends were 0 bases for V and 0 bases for J; bases not matched to a gene: 2. This CDR3 is 16 amino acids long. Germline V gene lookup returns CDR1 SGHNT and CDR2 YYREEE (reference sequence).

The chain links TRBV2 to TRBJ1-5; D gene unclear. CDR3 length: 14 amino acids. The V gene lost 2 bases and the J gene lost 5 bases, with 10 bases spanning the gap. Germline V gene data show CDR1 as SNHLY and CDR2 as FYNNEI. CDR3 protein: CASSENSRYQPQHF. DNA of the CDR3: TGTGCCAGCAGTGAAAACAGTCGTTATCAGCCCCAGCATTTT. The entire variable domain, with the rest obtained from reference TRBV2 and TRBJ1-5, is as follows: EPEVTQTPSHQVTQMGQEVILRCVPISNHLYFYWYRQILGQKVEFLVSFYNNEISEKSEIFDDQFSVERPDGSNFTLKIRSTKLEDSAMYFCASSENSRYQPQHFGDGTRLSIL.

The chain carries TRBV27 and TRBJ2-2, with D possibly matching TRBD1 (6 bases). V was pared by 8 bases and J by 7 bases, with 20 bases between. The CDR3 contains 15 residues. CDR1 and CDR2 (germline): MNHEY, SMNVEV (reference sequence). The CDR3 here is CASSIQGKIGGELFF. The CDR3 region has the DNA TGTGCCAGCTCAATCCAGGGGAAGATTGGCGGGGAGCTGTTTTTT.

The chain uses TRBV27 and TRBJ1-4; 8 positions match TRBD1. Germline assignment: CDR1 MNHEY and CDR2 SMNVEV (reference sequence). This CDR3 contains 12 residues. CDR3 in DNA: TGTGCATCAGGGGGCTCGAATGAAAAACTGTTTTTT. This codes for CASGGSNEKLFF.

This chain connects TRBV7-2 to TRBJ2-1; 15 bases are shared with TRBD2. CDR3 length: 17 residues. The germline V gene has CDR1 SGHTA and CDR2 FQGNSA. V lost 4 bases to trimming and J lost 8 bases; unmatched junction nucleotides: 9. CDR3 loop: CASSSRTSGGAVDEQFF. Here the CDR3 DNA reads TGTGCCAGCAGCTCCCGGACTAGCGGGGGGGCCGTGGATGAGCAGTTCTTC. The complete variable domain, with remaining parts taken from reference TRBV7-2 and TRBJ2-1, reads GAGVSQSPSNKVTEKGKDVELRCDPISGHTALYWYRQSLGQGLEFLIYFQGNSAPDKSGLPSDRFSAERTGGSVSTLTIQRTQQEDSAVYLCASSSRTSGGAVDEQFFGPGTRLTVL.

This clone occurred once. J is TRBJ1-6 and V is TRBV5-1, with a tentative D call TRBD1 (5 bases). CDR1 is SGHRS and CDR2 is YFSETQ in the germline V gene. The CDR3 loop spans 18 amino acids. Trimming pared 0 bases from V and 0 bases from J, leaving 13 bases between. The CDR3 loop is CASSLEGAIRSYNSPLHF. CDR3 bases: TGCGCCAGCAGCTTGGAAGGGGCCATCCGCTCCTATAATTCACCCCTCCACTTT.

This clone has a handful of counts. This chain connects TRBV18 to TRBJ1-2; the D is unclear. Trimming stripped 4 bases from V and 7 bases from J, with 16 bases between. Germline CDR1 KGHSH, CDR2 LQKENI. The CDR3 consists of 14 residues. The chain's CDR3 is CASSRPGSRAGYTF. The CDR3 DNA reads as TGTGCCAGCTCACGGCCGGGATCCCGGGCTGGCTACACCTTC.

This chain connects TRBV5-6 to TRBJ2-3; D unresolved. The CDR3 runs to 14 residues. Trimming took off 4 bases at V and 2 bases at J, with 11 bases between the two ends. The germline V gene has CDR1 SGHDT and CDR2 YYEEEE. The CDR3, as DNA: TGTGCCAGCAGCCTGGAGAGATTCACAGATACGCAGTATTTT. Translated: CASSLERFTDTQYF.

This clone was seen only a few times. J is TRBJ1-2 and V is TRBV18; possible D gene TRBD1, 6 bases. The CDR3 has 14 amino acids. Germline CDR1 KGHSH, CDR2 LQKENI. Trimming took off 2 bases at V and 3 bases at J, with 10 bases between the two ends. Here the CDR3 DNA reads TGTGCCAGCTCACCAGGGAACAGGGACTATGGCTACACCTTC. It yields the protein CASSPGNRDYGYTF.

Written as DNA, the CDR3 is TGCGCCAGCAGCTTGGGAGATACCTACGAGCAGTACTTC. This gives the protein CASSLGDTYEQYF. J is TRBJ2-7 and V is TRBV5-1; D call uncertain. The CDR3 is made up of 13 amino acids. Germline V lookup: CDR1 SGHRS, CDR2 YFSETQ. The V gene lost 0 bases and the J gene lost 2 bases, with 6 bases spanning the gap.

J is TRBJ2-1 and V is TRBV28; 7 bases map to TRBD2. Germline CDR1 reads MDHEN; CDR2 reads SYDVKM. There are 15 residues in the CDR3. V lost 7 bases to trimming and J lost 4 bases; unmatched junction nucleotides: 10. CDR3 DNA sequence: TGTGCCAGCAACTGGCGACTAGCTGGTTACAATGAGCAGTTCTTC. Its protein product is CASNWRLAGYNEQFF. Together with reference TRBV28 and TRBJ2-1, the CDR3 gives the full variable domain: DVKVTQSSRYLVKRTGEKVFLECVQDMDHENMFWYRQDPGLGLRLIYFSYDVKMKEKGDIPEGYSVSREKKERFSLILESASTNQTSMYLCASNWRLAGYNEQFFGPGTRLTVL.

This sequence joins TRBV7-8 and TRBJ2-3; TRBD2 agrees at 12 bases. The germline V gene has CDR1 SGHVS and CDR2 FQNEAQ. The CDR3 spans 15 residues. The junction had 6 bases not matched to a gene; V was cut back by 5 bases and J by 6 bases. CDR3 coding DNA: TGTGCCAGCAGCAACCTAGCGGGAGGGCCGGATACGCAGTATTTT. The encoded protein is CASSNLAGGPDTQYF.

The rearrangement joins TRBV9 to TRBJ2-5, with 9 positions matching TRBD2. Germline CDR1 SGDLS, CDR2 YYNGEE. J lost 4 bases, V lost 0 bases, and 4 bases had no gene match. CDR3 length equals 15 residues. CDR3 nucleotide sequence: TGTGCCAGCAGCGTAGCACTAGCGGGCGGAGAGACCCAGTACTTC. Protein sequence: CASSVALAGGETQYF.

The chain has TRBV7-3 and TRBJ2-2, with TRBD2 matching 15 bases. This CDR3 region has 16 residues. CDR1 is SGHTA and CDR2 is FQGTGA in the germline V gene. With 4 bases clipped from V and 4 bases from J, the junction kept 1 base outside the gene matches. The DNA for the CDR3 is TGTGCCAGCAGCTGGGGACTAGCGGGAGGCACCGGGGAGCTGTTTTTT. It encodes CASSWGLAGGTGELFF.

J is TRBJ2-1 and V is TRBV11-2; D gene unclear. The CDR3 is 16 residues long. Germline V lookup: CDR1 SGHAT, CDR2 FQNNGV. V lost 5 bases, J lost 1 base, and 15 bases lay in between. The CDR3 DNA sequence: TGTGCCAGCAGCCCTCGAACAGAACAATCCTACAATGAGCAGTTCTTC. This codes for CASSPRTEQSYNEQFF.

The chain carries TRBV7-8 and TRBJ1-5; 10 nucleotides agree with TRBD1. The CDR3 runs to 16 residues. Germline V gene data show CDR1 as SGHVS and CDR2 as FQNEAQ. Trimming at V came to 0 bases and at J to 6 bases, leaving 5 bases not matched to a gene. The CDR3 DNA reads as TGTGCCAGCAGCTTAGCGGGGACAGGGGCGGGTCAGCCCCAGCATTTT. This codes for CASSLAGTGAGQPQHF.

CDR3 residues: CASSLAGFPGDTGELFF. CDR3 coding DNA: TGTGCCAGCAGCTTAGCAGGGTTCCCAGGGGACACCGGGGAGCTGTTTTTT. The chain couples TRBV7-2 to TRBJ2-2; D is perhaps TRBD1 (6 bases). This CDR3 comprises 17 residues. Germline CDR1 reads SGHTA; CDR2 reads FQGNSA. V was shortened by 0 bases and J by 3 bases, with 14 bases between the two germline ends.

The CDR3 bases are TGTGCTAGTGGTTTGGTACCGGGGGGAGATGGCTACACCTTC. Translating it yields CASGLVPGGDGYTF. The rearrangement uses TRBV12-5 and TRBJ1-2; D is possibly TRBD1 (5 bases). Germline V gene lookup returns CDR1 LGHNT and CDR2 FRNRAP. Trimming cost V 0 bases and J 6 bases, with 11 bases left between them. This CDR3 comprises 14 residues.

This chain's CDR3 is CASSLEGKVANYGYTF. The DNA of the CDR3 is TGTGCCAGCAGCTTAGAGGGGAAGGTCGCTAACTATGGCTACACCTTC. The rearrangement links TRBV7-8 to TRBJ1-2; maybe TRBD1 (5 bases). V lost 1 base and J 0 bases, leaving 12 bases between the germline ends. Per germline, CDR1 SGHVS and CDR2 FQNEAQ. The length of the CDR3 is 16 residues. The complete variable domain, with remaining parts taken from reference TRBV7-8 and TRBJ1-2, reads GAGVSQSPRYKVAKRGQDVALRCDPISGHVSLFWYQQALGQGPEFLTYFQNEAQLDKSGLPSDRFFAERPEGSVSTLKIQRTQQEDSAVYLCASSLEGKVANYGYTFGSGTRLTVV.